What follows are 5 T cell receptor beta chains derived from one specimen sequenced in a study of T-cell reconstitution after alpha-beta-depleted transplantation in children. The TCRbeta library incorporated unique molecular identifiers. TCRdb re-derived calls from the PCR reads in MiXCR, one entry per CDR3 protein. Of over 550,000 distinct CDR3 sequences in the sample, roughly a tenth were seen once. This material consisted of PBMCs from the stem cell graft donor, taken from the stem cell graft. The receptor source for this set is a human donor who donated a stem cell graft to a child with acute myeloid leukemia.

The table lists this clonotype with a few counts. V is TRBV5-1 and J is TRBJ1-4; TRBD1 might be the D (5 bases). The CDR3 consists of 15 residues. V was pared by 4 bases and J by 3 bases, with 13 bases between. Germline-derived CDR1 and CDR2 are SGHRS and YFSETQ. The CDR3 here is CASSHLRGPNEKLFF. The CDR3 bases are TGCGCCAGCAGCCATCTTCGGGGACCTAATGAAAAACTGTTTTTT.

The rearrangement joins TRBV15 to TRBJ1-5; D unresolved. Trimming took 3 bases from V and 0 from J, leaving 6 bases between them. The length of the CDR3 is 14 residues. Germline assignment: CDR1 LNHNV and CDR2 YYDKDF (reference sequence). Here the CDR3 DNA reads TGTGCCACCAGCAGGGCAAATAGCAATCAGCCCCAGCATTTT. Translated, it gives CATSRANSNQPQHF. The full variable domain, rest sourced from reference TRBV15 and TRBJ1-5, is DAMVIQNPRYQVTQFGKPVTLSCSQTLNHNVMYWYQQKSSQAPKLLFHYYDKDFNNEADTPDNFQSRRPNTSFCFLDIRSPGLGDTAMYLCATSRANSNQPQHFGDGTRLSIL.

This clonotype was observed at least ten times. This chain links TRBV29-1 with TRBJ2-7; no definite D call. The CDR3 has 13 residues. The germline CDR1 and CDR2 sequences are SQVTM and ANQGSEA. Trimming cost V 4 bases and J 0 bases, with 10 bases left between them. DNA of the CDR3: TGCAGCGTTGGAATGGTGAGCTCCTACGAGCAGTACTTC. This sequence encodes CSVGMVSSYEQYF.

This clonotype was detected many times. The J gene is TRBJ2-1, the V gene TRBV12-3 or TRBV12-4; D unresolved. There are 14 residues in the CDR3. Trimming stripped 1 base from V and 5 bases from J, with 9 bases between. The DNA of the CDR3 is TGTGCCAGCAGTTTAGATAGGGCGGACAATGAGCAGTTCTTC. Residues: CASSLDRADNEQFF.

This clonotype was observed many times. The rearrangement uses TRBV24-1 and TRBJ2-7; D unclear. Germline CDR1 reads KGHDR; CDR2 reads SFDVKD. V gave up 0 bases and J gave up 7 bases, with 6 bases separating them. This CDR3 has 12 residues. As DNA, the CDR3 is TGTGCCACCAGTGATTTGAACGGGGAGCAGTACTTC. This translates into CATSDLNGEQYF.